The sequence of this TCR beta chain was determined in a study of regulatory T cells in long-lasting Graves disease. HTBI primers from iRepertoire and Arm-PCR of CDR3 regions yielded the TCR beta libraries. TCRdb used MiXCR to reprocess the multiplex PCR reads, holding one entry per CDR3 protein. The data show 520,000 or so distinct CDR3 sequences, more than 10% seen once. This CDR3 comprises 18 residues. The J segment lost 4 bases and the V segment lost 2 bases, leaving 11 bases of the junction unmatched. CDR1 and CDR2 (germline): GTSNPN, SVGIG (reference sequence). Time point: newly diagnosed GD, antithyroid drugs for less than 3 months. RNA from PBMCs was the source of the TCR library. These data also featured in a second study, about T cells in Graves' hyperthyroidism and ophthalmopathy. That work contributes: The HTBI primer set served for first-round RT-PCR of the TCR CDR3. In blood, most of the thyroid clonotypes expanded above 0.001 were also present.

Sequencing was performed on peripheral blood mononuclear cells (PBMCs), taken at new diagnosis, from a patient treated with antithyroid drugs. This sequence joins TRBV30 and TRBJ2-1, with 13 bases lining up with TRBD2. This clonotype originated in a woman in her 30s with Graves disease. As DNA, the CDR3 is TGTGCCTGGAGTACGCGGACTAGCGGGAGCCCTACGTACAATGAGCAGTTCTTC. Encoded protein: CAWSTRTSGSPTYNEQFF.